These 27 T cell receptor beta chains were all obtained from the same sample, sequenced in a study of T-cell memory formation after mild COVID-19. From the 5' RACE reads, TCRdb called clonotypes with MiXCR, one entry per CDR3 protein. The sample lists 300,000 to 400,000 distinct CDR3 sequences, about 16% occurring once. The specimen was PBMCs or a T cell subset sorted from them (not recorded which). These receptor sequences come from a man aged 18 to 35 who had mild COVID-19 (a few samples of this study predate the infection). Cell type and time point are not known.

The V call is TRBV28, the J call TRBJ2-2; perhaps TRBD1 as D (6 bases). Trimming pared 3 bases from V and 3 bases from J, leaving 11 bases between. CDR1 and CDR2 from the germline V gene are MDHEN and SYDVKM. The CDR3 covers 15 residues. This CDR3 is CASSFLDRHTGELFF. CDR3 DNA sequence: TGTGCCAGCAGTTTTCTGGACAGACACACCGGGGAGCTGTTTTTT.

The chain carries TRBV12-3 or TRBV12-4 and TRBJ1-5, with TRBD1 identical over 8 bases. J was trimmed by 1 base and V by 4 bases; bases with no gene match: 3. CDR3 size: 15 residues. The CDR3 loop is CASSSRDRSNQPQHF. In nucleotides, the CDR3 is TGTGCCAGCAGTTCGCGGGACAGGAGCAATCAGCCCCAGCATTTT.

The V call is TRBV2, the J call TRBJ2-5; 7 bases fit TRBD1. Germline lookup yields CDR1 SNHLY and CDR2 FYNNEI. The CDR3 totals 13 residues. J was trimmed by 5 bases and V by 11 bases; bases with no gene match: 11. CDR3 sequence: CAGGQAEEETQYF. In DNA, the CDR3 is TGTGCCGGAGGACAGGCGGAGGAGGAGACCCAGTACTTC.

This clonotype came up many times. This chain joins TRBV7-2 and TRBJ2-3; 7 bases match TRBD2. Germline CDR1 SGHTA, CDR2 FQGNSA. V was pared by 7 bases and J by 5 bases, with 9 bases of the junction left unmatched. The CDR3 sequence is 14 residues long. This CDR3 reads CASTGFSGGDTQYF. The CDR3 DNA reads TGTGCCAGCACGGGGTTTTCGGGGGGAGATACGCAGTATTTT.

The genes are TRBV5-6 and TRBJ1-5, with D unclear. V was trimmed by 0 bases and J by 2 bases, leaving 12 bases between them. CDR1 and CDR2 (germline): SGHDT, YYEEEE. The CDR3 spans 16 residues. DNA for the CDR3: TGTGCCAGCAGCTTGGCCGGTCGGGCCCGCAATCAGCCCCAGCATTTT. Translating it yields CASSLAGRARNQPQHF.

The chain has TRBV27 and TRBJ2-1; tentatively, D is TRBD2 (6 bases). Germline V gives CDR1 MNHEY, CDR2 SMNVEV (reference sequence). The CDR3 extends over 14 amino acids. Trimming took off 5 bases at V and 9 bases at J, with 17 bases between the two ends. CDR3 DNA: TGTGCCAGCAGTCTCGGCGGGGCTTTCGTTGAGCAGTTCTTC. Translated, it gives CASSLGGAFVEQFF.

The table lists this clonotype with a few counts. The gene calls are TRBV7-2 and TRBJ1-6; no firm D call. CDR1 is SGHTA, CDR2 FQGNSA, per germline. The ends were cut back, 0 bases at V and 6 bases at J, with 15 bases in the middle. The CDR3 extends over 17 amino acids. The CDR3, as DNA: TGTGCCAGCAGCTTAGCAATCCGGACCGCCACTAATTCACCCCTCCACTTT. Translation gives CASSLAIRTATNSPLHF.

This clonotype was counted a single time. DNA of the CDR3: TGTGCCAGCAGCCAACCGGGCCCAGGGCCCGAGCAGTACTTC. As protein: CASSQPGPGPEQYF. The rearrangement joins TRBV3-1 to TRBJ2-7, with D possibly being TRBD1 (5 bases). CDR3 length: 14 residues. V lost 2 bases to trimming and J lost 6 bases, with 14 bases between them. The germline V gene has CDR1 LGHDT and CDR2 YNNKEL (reference sequence).

The V call is TRBV4-2, the J call TRBJ1-2, with unresolved D. The V end was cut by 1 base, the J end by 2 bases, with 14 bases between. There are 16 residues in the CDR3. Germline values: CDR1 LGHNA, CDR2 YNFKEQ. Here the CDR3 DNA reads TGTGCCAGCAGCCAAGCTAAGGCGGTCGCGAACTATGGCTACACCTTC. Translation gives CASSQAKAVANYGYTF.

The rearrangement links TRBV5-6 to TRBJ1-2; D is unclear. The V gene's germline CDR1 is SGHDT and CDR2 YYEEEE. Trimming removed 0 bases from V and 2 bases from J, with 14 bases in between. The CDR3 runs to 16 residues. The CDR3, as DNA: TGTGCCAGCAGCTTGGGGCCGGCGCGATCGAACTATGGCTACACCTTC. Translating gives CASSLGPARSNYGYTF.

The chain couples TRBV7-9 to TRBJ2-1; D may be TRBD2 (8 bases). Trimming shortened V by 3 bases and J by 9 bases, and 15 bases separated the two germline ends. Germline V gene sequence: CDR1 SEHNR, CDR2 FQNEAQ (reference sequence). The CDR3 loop spans 14 amino acids. The CDR3, as DNA: TGTGCCAGCAGCTTGGGACTAGGGGGCGGTGAGCAGTTCTTC. It encodes CASSLGLGGGEQFF.

The rearrangement uses TRBV2 and TRBJ1-2, with 9 bases identical to TRBD1. The CDR3 has 13 residues. CDR1 and CDR2 from the germline V gene are SNHLY and FYNNEI. The V gene end was trimmed by 6 bases and the J gene end by 7 bases; junction bases not matched to a gene: 6. This chain's CDR3 is CASSAGTGSGYTF. The CDR3 region has the DNA TGTGCCAGCAGCGCCGGGACAGGGTCTGGCTACACCTTC.

The J gene is TRBJ2-2, the V gene TRBV7-9; D call uncertain. V lost 5 bases and J lost 4, with 17 bases in between. The length of the CDR3 is 16 residues. Looked up from germline, CDR1 is SEHNR and CDR2 is FQNEAQ (reference sequence). DNA for the CDR3: TGTGCCAGCAGCCCTCTAGAGGTGGGATCCACCGGGGAGCTGTTTTTT. It translates to CASSPLEVGSTGELFF.

The chain uses TRBV28 and TRBJ2-7; D is possibly TRBD2 (5 bases). Looked up from germline, CDR1 is MDHEN and CDR2 is SYDVKM. This CDR3 region has 14 residues. The V end lost 5 bases, the J end lost 0 bases, and 11 bases lay between the germline ends. CDR3 DNA sequence: TGTGCCAGCAGTCCCGAGGGAAGCTCCTACGAGCAGTACGTC. It specifies CASSPEGSSYEQYV.

The chain uses TRBV7-2 and TRBJ2-3, with D maybe TRBD2 (5 bases). The CDR3 sequence is 13 residues long. Trimming took off 5 bases at V and 8 bases at J, with 14 bases between the two ends. CDR1 and CDR2 (germline): SGHTA, FQGNSA. CDR3 DNA: TGTGCCAGCAGCGAGAATGCACGGGGTACGCAGTATTTT. Translating it yields CASSENARGTQYF.

This clonotype was seen a few times. The genes are TRBV20-1 and TRBJ2-5; TRBD2 is a possible D gene (6 bases). The CDR3 sequence is 12 residues long. Trimming pared 4 bases from V and 2 bases from J, leaving 8 bases between. In germline, CDR1 is DFQATT, CDR2 SNEGSKA (reference sequence). CDR3 in amino acids: CSAIGGQETQYF. The DNA for the CDR3 is TGCAGTGCTATCGGGGGTCAAGAGACCCAGTACTTC.

The CDR3 DNA reads as TGTGCCAGCAGCCATCTTACAGGGGACTATGGCTACACCTTC. It is translated as CASSHLTGDYGYTF. The chain is built from TRBV3-1 and TRBJ1-2, with TRBD1 matching 7 bases. CDR1 is LGHDT, CDR2 YNNKEL, per germline (reference sequence). CDR3 length: 14 amino acids. J was trimmed by 3 bases and V by 3 bases; bases with no gene match: 4.

Notes on this clonotype: A much larger clone lies a single base off, so this may be a read error. The V gene is TRBV6-6, the J gene TRBJ2-7; D is ambiguous. The CDR3 contains 10 residues. CDR1 and CDR2 (germline): MNHNY, SVGAGI (reference sequence). Trimming removed 1 base at V and 5 bases at J, with 0 bases between. The CDR3 loop reads CASSYYEQYF. CDR3 nucleotides: TGTGCCAGCAGTTACTACGAGCAGTACTTC.

The chain has TRBV4-3 and TRBJ2-1; TRBD1 agrees at 8 bases. This CDR3 contains 16 residues. The V segment lost 3 bases and the J segment 3 bases; nucleotides outside the gene matches: 7. Per the germline V gene, CDR1 is LGHNA and CDR2 is YSLEER. CDR3 residues: CASSHLRGQVYNEQFF. Written as DNA, the CDR3 is TGCGCCAGCAGCCACCTGCGGGGACAGGTCTACAATGAGCAGTTCTTC.

This clonotype has at least ten counts. V is TRBV20-1 and J is TRBJ2-6; unclear D gene. The germline V gene has CDR1 DFQATT and CDR2 SNEGSKA (reference sequence). Trimming shortened V by 4 bases and J by 0 bases, and 1 base separated the two germline ends. The CDR3 extends over 12 amino acids. In DNA, the CDR3 is TGCAGTGCTATCTCTGGGGCCAACGTCCTGACTTTC. This codes for CSAISGANVLTF.

This clonotype was observed a handful of times. The genes are TRBV5-1 and TRBJ1-1, with unresolved D. Germline V gene data show CDR1 as SGHRS and CDR2 as YFSETQ. The CDR3 is 13 amino acids. V was pared by 5 bases and J by 3 bases, with 11 bases between. The CDR3 sequence: CASRQTPDTEAFF. The DNA of the CDR3 is TGCGCCAGCAGACAAACACCCGACACTGAAGCTTTCTTT.

The chain recombines TRBV27 with TRBJ2-5; perhaps TRBD2 as D (6 bases). The CDR3 has 15 residues. V lost 4 bases and J 1 base, leaving 13 bases between the germline ends. Germline CDR1 and CDR2: MNHEY and SMNVEV (reference sequence). The DNA of the CDR3 is TGTGCCAGCAGTTCGGCGGGGAATCTCCAAGAGACCCAGTACTTC. Amino acid sequence: CASSSAGNLQETQYF.

This clonotype was detected ten times or more. The J gene is TRBJ2-1, the V gene TRBV5-1; D is unclear. Germline CDR1 reads SGHRS; CDR2 reads YFSETQ. The ends were cut back, 4 bases at V and 5 bases at J, with 19 bases in the middle. The length of the CDR3 is 16 residues. The CDR3 reads CASSPSSVTRHNEQFF. CDR3 bases: TGCGCCAGCAGCCCCTCTAGTGTCACGCGCCACAATGAGCAGTTCTTC.

J is TRBJ1-1 and V is TRBV5-8, with 8 bases matching TRBD1. J lost 5 bases, V lost 0 bases, and 3 bases had no gene match. There are 14 residues in the CDR3. The germline gives CDR1 SGHTS, CDR2 YDEGEE. The CDR3: CASSLGQGRTEAFF. Here the CDR3 DNA reads TGTGCCAGCAGCTTGGGACAGGGGAGAACTGAAGCTTTCTTT. The full variable domain, with the rest looked up from reference TRBV5-8 and TRBJ1-1, is EAGVTQSPTHLIKTRGQQATLRCSPISGHTSVYWYQQALGLGLQFLLWYDEGEERNRGNFPPRFSGRQFPNYSSELNVNALELEDSALYLCASSLGQGRTEAFFGQGTRLTVV.

This clonotype has ten or more counts. The chain combines TRBV12-3 or TRBV12-4 with TRBJ1-1, with TRBD1 matching 8 bases. This CDR3 has 15 residues. Unmatched junction bases numbered 9, after V lost 6 bases and J lost 3 bases. The CDR3 region is CASRPGQGWDTEAFF. CDR3 bases: TGTGCCAGCAGACCCGGACAGGGCTGGGACACTGAAGCTTTCTTT.

The V and J genes are TRBV20-1 and TRBJ2-3; tentatively, D is TRBD2 (7 bases). V lost 3 bases, J lost 7 bases, and 20 bases lay in between. CDR1 is DFQATT, CDR2 SNEGSKA, per germline (reference sequence). This CDR3 region has 15 residues. In DNA, the CDR3 is TGCAGTGCTAGGACTGCGGGGGCCCCCGTGTATACGCAGTATTTT. It is translated as CSARTAGAPVYTQYF.

The V gene is TRBV6-1, the J gene TRBJ2-1, with 10 positions matching TRBD1. The CDR3 length is 17 residues. V trimming: 2 bases; J trimming: 7 bases; junction bases outside the gene matches: 11. Germline CDR1 MNHNS, CDR2 SASEGT. This chain's CDR3 is CASSEFFLGTGVNEQFF. The CDR3 coding sequence is TGTGCCAGCAGTGAATTCTTCTTGGGGACAGGGGTTAATGAGCAGTTCTTC.